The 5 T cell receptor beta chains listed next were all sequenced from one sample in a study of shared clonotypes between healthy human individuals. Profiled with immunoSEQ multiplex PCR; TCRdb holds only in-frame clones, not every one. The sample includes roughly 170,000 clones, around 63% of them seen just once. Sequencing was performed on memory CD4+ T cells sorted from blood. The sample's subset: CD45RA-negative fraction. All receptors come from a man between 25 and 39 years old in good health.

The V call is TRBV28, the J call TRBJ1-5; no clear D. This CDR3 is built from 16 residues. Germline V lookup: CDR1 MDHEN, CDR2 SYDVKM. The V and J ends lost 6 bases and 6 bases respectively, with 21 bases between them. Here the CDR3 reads CASRKAMSGEFQPQHF. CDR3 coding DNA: TGTGCCAGCAGGAAAGCGATGTCTGGAGAATTTCAGCCCCAGCATTTT.

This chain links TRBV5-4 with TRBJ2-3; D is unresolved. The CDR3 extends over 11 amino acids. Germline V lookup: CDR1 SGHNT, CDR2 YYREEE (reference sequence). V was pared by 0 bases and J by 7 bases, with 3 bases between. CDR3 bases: TGTGCCAGCAGCTTGGGGAATACGCAGTATTTT. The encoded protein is CASSLGNTQYF.

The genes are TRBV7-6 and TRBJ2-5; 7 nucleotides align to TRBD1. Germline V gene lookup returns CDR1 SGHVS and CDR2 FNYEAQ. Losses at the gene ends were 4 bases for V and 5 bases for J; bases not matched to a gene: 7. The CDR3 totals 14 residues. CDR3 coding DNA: TGTGCCAGCAGCTCAAGACAGGGCGGGGAGACCCAGTACTTC. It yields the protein CASSSRQGGETQYF.

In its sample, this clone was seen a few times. As DNA, the CDR3 is TGTGCCAGCAGCTCCTTCGGGGGGCAGGCAGATACGCAGTATTTT. It is translated as CASSSFGGQADTQYF. V gene TRBV7-2 combines with J gene TRBJ2-3, with D possibly TRBD2 on 7 matching bases. Germline CDR1 is SGHTA and CDR2 is FQGNSA. Trimming cost V 4 bases and J 4 bases, with 15 bases left between them. The CDR3 runs to 15 residues.

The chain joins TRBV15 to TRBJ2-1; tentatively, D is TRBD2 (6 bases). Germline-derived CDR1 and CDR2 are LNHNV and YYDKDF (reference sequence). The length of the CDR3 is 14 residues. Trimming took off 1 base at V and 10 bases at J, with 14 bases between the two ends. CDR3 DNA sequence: TGTGCCACCAGCAGAGCCGGGGGAAGAATGGAGCAGTTCTTC. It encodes CATSRAGGRMEQFF.